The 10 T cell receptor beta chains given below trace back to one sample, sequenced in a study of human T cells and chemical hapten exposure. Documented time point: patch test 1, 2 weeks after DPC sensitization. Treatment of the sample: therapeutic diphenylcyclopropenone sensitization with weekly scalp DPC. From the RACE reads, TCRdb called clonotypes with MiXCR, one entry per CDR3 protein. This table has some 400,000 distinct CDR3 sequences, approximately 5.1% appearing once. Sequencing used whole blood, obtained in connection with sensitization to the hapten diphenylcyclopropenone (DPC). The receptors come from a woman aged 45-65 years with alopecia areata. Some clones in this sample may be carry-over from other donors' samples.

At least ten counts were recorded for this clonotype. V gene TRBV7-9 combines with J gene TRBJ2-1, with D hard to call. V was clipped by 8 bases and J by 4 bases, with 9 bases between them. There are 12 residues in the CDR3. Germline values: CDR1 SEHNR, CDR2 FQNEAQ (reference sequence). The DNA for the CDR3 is TGTGCCAGCGATAAGACTTACAATGAGCAGTTCTTC. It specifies CASDKTYNEQFF.

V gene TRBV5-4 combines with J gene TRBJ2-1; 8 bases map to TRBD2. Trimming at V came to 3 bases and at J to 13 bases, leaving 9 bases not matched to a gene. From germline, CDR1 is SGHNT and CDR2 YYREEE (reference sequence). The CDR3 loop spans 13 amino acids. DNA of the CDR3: TGTGCCAGCAGCTCTATAGCGGGGTCTTCCCAGTTCTTC. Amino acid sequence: CASSSIAGSSQFF.

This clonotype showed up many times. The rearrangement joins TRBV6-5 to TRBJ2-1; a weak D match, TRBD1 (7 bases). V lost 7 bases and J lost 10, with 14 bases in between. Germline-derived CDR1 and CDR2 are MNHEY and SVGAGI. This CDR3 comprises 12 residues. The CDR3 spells CASIQGGREQFF. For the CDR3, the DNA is TGTGCCAGCATCCAGGGGGGTCGGGAGCAGTTCTTC.

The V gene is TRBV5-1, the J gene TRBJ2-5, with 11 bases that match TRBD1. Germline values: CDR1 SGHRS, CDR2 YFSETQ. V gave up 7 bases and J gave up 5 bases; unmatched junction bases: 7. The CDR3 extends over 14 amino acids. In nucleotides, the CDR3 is TGCGCCAGCGCACGGACAGGGGGCATCGAGACCCAGTACTTC. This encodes CASARTGGIETQYF.

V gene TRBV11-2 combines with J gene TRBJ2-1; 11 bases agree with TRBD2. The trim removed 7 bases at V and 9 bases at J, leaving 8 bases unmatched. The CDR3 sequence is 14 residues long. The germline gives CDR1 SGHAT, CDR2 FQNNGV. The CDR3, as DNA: TGTGCCAGCATAGCGGGAGGGCCGGTCGGTGAGCAGTTCTTC. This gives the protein CASIAGGPVGEQFF.

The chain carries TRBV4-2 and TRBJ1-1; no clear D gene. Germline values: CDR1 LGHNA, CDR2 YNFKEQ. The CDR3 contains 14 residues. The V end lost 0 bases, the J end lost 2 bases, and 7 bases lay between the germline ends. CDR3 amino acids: CASSQERLNTEAFF. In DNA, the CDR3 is TGTGCCAGCAGCCAAGAAAGGCTCAACACTGAAGCTTTCTTT.

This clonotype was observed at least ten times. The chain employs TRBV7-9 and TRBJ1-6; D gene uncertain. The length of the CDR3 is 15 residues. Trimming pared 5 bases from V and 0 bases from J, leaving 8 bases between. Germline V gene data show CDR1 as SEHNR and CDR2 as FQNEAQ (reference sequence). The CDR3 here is CASSPSSSYNSPLHF. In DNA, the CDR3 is TGTGCCAGCAGCCCCTCAAGCTCCTATAATTCACCCCTCCACTTT.

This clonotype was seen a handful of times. The CDR3 nucleotides read TGTGCCAGTGGGAGAGCGGGGCTAGCCGGGGAGCTGTTTTTT. Translated: CASGRAGLAGELFF. V usage is TRBV2 and J usage is TRBJ2-2; 7 bases fit TRBD2. From germline, CDR1 is SNHLY and CDR2 FYNNEI. This CDR3 has 14 amino acids. J lost 6 bases, V lost 9 bases, and 10 bases had no gene match.

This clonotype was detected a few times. CDR3 nucleotides: TGCAGCGTCACTAGTTCGGTCCATCACATAAACACTGAAGCTTTCTTT. It specifies CSVTSSVHHINTEAFF. The chain uses TRBV29-1 and TRBJ1-1; D not resolved. This CDR3 comprises 16 residues. The V and J ends lost 6 bases and 2 bases respectively, with 22 bases between them. Germline values: CDR1 SQVTM, CDR2 ANQGSEA.

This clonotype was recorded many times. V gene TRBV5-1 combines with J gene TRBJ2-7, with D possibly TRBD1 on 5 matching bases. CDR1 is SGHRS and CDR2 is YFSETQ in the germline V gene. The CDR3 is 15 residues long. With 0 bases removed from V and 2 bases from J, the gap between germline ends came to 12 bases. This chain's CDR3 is CASSLETVGPYEQYF. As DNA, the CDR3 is TGCGCCAGCAGCTTGGAGACAGTCGGACCCTACGAGCAGTACTTC.